These 20 T cell receptor beta chains came from one sample sequenced in a study of CD8+ T cells in alopecia areata. Once RNA had been extracted, it was reverse transcribed into cDNA to act as the sequencing template. The table came from immunoSEQ multiplex PCR; TCRdb's copy has only in-frame clones and leaves some out. The profile covers about 200,000 clones, with 50% to 60% appearing a single time and 0.45% taken by the ten largest. Sequencing used CD4+ T cells sorted from blood, obtained at week 0. Receptors were obtained from a human donor with alopecia areata.

This CDR3 is CRNLAGGPGNEQFF. In nucleotides, the CDR3 is TGCAGAAACCTAGCGGGGGGGCCGGGCAATGAGCAGTTCTTC. The chain is built from TRBV29-1 and TRBJ2-1; the match to TRBD2 covers 12 bases. Looked up from germline, CDR1 is SQVTM and CDR2 is ANQGSEA. The CDR3 covers 14 residues.

This sequence joins TRBV6-5 and TRBJ1-6; D might be TRBD1 (6 bases). The CDR3 is 13 amino acids. V gave up 9 bases and J gave up 5 bases, with 11 bases separating them. Germline CDR1 MNHEY, CDR2 SVGAGI. The CDR3 nucleotides are TGTGCCAGTCAGGGGAAGGATAATTCACCCCTCCACTTT. This translates into CASQGKDNSPLHF.

The chain recombines TRBV19 with TRBJ1-2; 8 bases agree with TRBD1. CDR3 length equals 13 residues. Germline CDR1 reads LNHDA; CDR2 reads SQIVND (reference sequence). J gave up 5 bases and V 5 bases, and 4 bases lay outside the gene matches. The CDR3 reads CASSPGTGYGYTF. CDR3 coding DNA: TGTGCCAGTAGTCCAGGGACAGGTTATGGCTACACCTTC. The full variable domain, with the rest looked up from reference TRBV19 and TRBJ1-2, is DGGITQSPKYLFRKEGQNVTLSCEQNLNHDAMYWYRQDPGQGLRLIYYSQIVNDFQKGDIAEGYSVSREKKESFPLTVTSAQKNPTAFYLCASSPGTGYGYTFGSGTRLTVV.

The V and J genes are TRBV11-1 and TRBJ2-1; TRBD2 matches 9 bases. The germline V gene has CDR1 SGHAT and CDR2 FQDESV (reference sequence). V shed 5 bases and J 3 bases; nucleotides not matched to a gene: 2. This CDR3 has 14 amino acids. The CDR3 DNA reads as TGTGCCAGCAGCAGACTAGCGGTCTACAATGAGCAGTTCTTC. Translation gives CASSRLAVYNEQFF.

There are a few counts of this clone. CDR3 region: CASSAAGTIGNTIYF. CDR3 sequence (DNA): TGCGCCAGCAGCGCAGCCGGGACGATCGGAAACACCATATATTTT. The gene calls are TRBV5-1 and TRBJ1-3, with D possibly matching TRBD1 (5 bases). CDR3 size: 15 residues. Germline V CDR1 and CDR2: SGHRS, YFSETQ. The ends were cut back, 4 bases at V and 4 bases at J, with 15 bases in the middle.

This chain links TRBV30 with TRBJ2-3; D may be TRBD2 (5 bases). Trimming left V 3 bases short and J 2 bases short, with 18 bases between. Germline V gene sequence: CDR1 GTSNPN, CDR2 SVGIG (reference sequence). This CDR3 has 16 residues. CDR3 sequence (DNA): TGTGCCTGGAGGGTAAACCAGCGGATACCCACAGATACGCAGTATTTT. This encodes CAWRVNQRIPTDTQYF.

The chain uses TRBV5-1 and TRBJ2-7, with D tentatively TRBD1 (6 bases). In germline, CDR1 is SGHRS, CDR2 YFSETQ. The length of the CDR3 is 13 residues. The germline V and J ends were trimmed by 3 bases and 6 bases, with 13 bases remaining between them. The CDR3, as DNA: TGCGCCAGCAGCTCGAAGGGGGTTTCCGAGCAGTACTTC. Its translation: CASSSKGVSEQYF. Variable domain in full (rest from reference TRBV5-1 and TRBJ2-7): KAGVTQTPRYLIKTRGQQVTLSCSPISGHRSVSWYQQTPGQGLQFLFEYFSETQRNKGNFPGRFSGRQFSNSRSEMNVSTLELGDSALYLCASSSKGVSEQYFGPGTRLTVT.

In regard to this clone: Other DNA variants within this sample encode the same CDR3. This rearrangement joins TRBV7-3 to TRBJ2-3; no definite D call. Germline CDR1 and CDR2: SGHTA and FQGTGA. The CDR3 length is 13 residues. V was shortened by 1 base and J by 6 bases, with 8 bases between the two germline ends. The CDR3 DNA follows: TGTGCCAGCAGCTTAAGTATAACCGATACGCAGTATTTT. The encoded protein is CASSLSITDTQYF.

The CDR3 protein is CASSLTTGSTYEQYF. For the CDR3, the DNA is TGCGCCAGCAGCTTAACAACAGGGTCCACCTACGAGCAGTACTTC. The chain uses TRBV5-1 and TRBJ2-7; possible D gene TRBD1, 6 bases. V was shortened by 2 bases and J by 2 bases, with 14 bases between the two germline ends. Germline lookup yields CDR1 SGHRS and CDR2 YFSETQ. The CDR3 loop spans 15 amino acids.

The V gene is TRBV30, the J gene TRBJ2-2, with D possibly being TRBD1 (6 bases). V dropped 4 bases and J dropped 5 bases, with 11 bases sitting between them. This CDR3 contains 13 residues. The germline V gene has CDR1 GTSNPN and CDR2 SVGIG (reference sequence). CDR3 nucleotides: TGTGCCTGGAAAGAACAGGGTACCGGGGAGCTGTTTTTT. The encoded protein is CAWKEQGTGELFF.

This clone was detected a few times. This sequence joins TRBV5-1 and TRBJ1-2; the match to TRBD1 covers 11 bases. The germline V gene encodes CDR1 SGHRS and CDR2 YFSETQ. The CDR3 runs 14 residues. Trimming cost V 4 bases and J 6 bases; bases outside gene matches: 5. The chain's CDR3 is CASSRGQGANGYTF. As DNA, the CDR3 is TGCGCCAGCAGCCGCGGACAGGGGGCGAATGGCTACACCTTC.

This clone was counted between two and nine times. The chain carries TRBV14 and TRBJ1-2; possibly TRBD1 for D (5 bases). V was pared by 3 bases and J by 4 bases, with 12 bases between. This CDR3 region has 14 residues. Germline V gives CDR1 SGHDN, CDR2 FVKESK. The CDR3 spells CASSQDNQRYGYTF. The DNA of the CDR3 is TGTGCCAGCAGCCAGGACAACCAGCGCTATGGCTACACCTTC.

Comment on this clone: The same CDR3 is also encoded by other DNA sequences in this sample. The chain joins TRBV30 to TRBJ2-1; D gene ambiguous. Between the trimmed V and J ends, which lost 0 bases and 6 bases, there was a span of 3 bases. The CDR3 is 11 amino acids. From germline, CDR1 is GTSNPN and CDR2 SVGIG (reference sequence). DNA for the CDR3: TGTGCCTGGAGTGTCCCCAATGAGCAGTTCTTC. It translates to CAWSVPNEQFF.

V is TRBV5-1 and J is TRBJ2-1, with D perhaps given as TRBD1 or TRBD2 (5 bases each). This CDR3 comprises 12 residues. Deletions cut 4 bases from V and 8 bases from J, with 10 bases between. Germline-derived CDR1 and CDR2 are SGHRS and YFSETQ. The CDR3: CASSRDRDEQFF. The CDR3 DNA is TGCGCCAGCAGCCGGGACCGGGATGAGCAGTTCTTC.

The chain links TRBV5-1 to TRBJ1-2; D call uncertain. This CDR3 contains 14 residues. The V end was cut by 2 bases, the J end by 4 bases, with 12 bases between. Germline V gene lookup returns CDR1 SGHRS and CDR2 YFSETQ. The CDR3, as DNA: TGCGCCAGCAGCTTACAAGTAACTTCCTATGGCTACACCTTC. Translation gives CASSLQVTSYGYTF. Supplemented by reference TRBV5-1 and TRBJ1-2, the full variable domain reads KAGVTQTPRYLIKTRGQQVTLSCSPISGHRSVSWYQQTPGQGLQFLFEYFSETQRNKGNFPGRFSGRQFSNSRSEMNVSTLELGDSALYLCASSLQVTSYGYTFGSGTRLTVV.

The rearrangement uses TRBV30 and TRBJ1-3; no reliable D call. The CDR3 is 12 residues long. Trimming took off 3 bases at V and 2 bases at J, with 5 bases between the two ends. The germline V gene encodes CDR1 GTSNPN and CDR2 SVGIG (reference sequence). The CDR3 region has the DNA TGTGCCTGGAGCCGAACTGGAAACACCATATATTTT. As protein: CAWSRTGNTIYF.

This clone was seen a handful of times. The chain recombines TRBV30 with TRBJ2-1; D is ambiguous. CDR1 and CDR2 from the germline V gene are GTSNPN and SVGIG (reference sequence). The CDR3 spans 13 residues. The V end was cut by 0 bases, the J end by 8 bases, with 11 bases between. The CDR3 bases are TGTGCCTGGAGTGTACCTCCTTTGGATGAGCAGTTCTTC. Translating it yields CAWSVPPLDEQFF.

This clone showed up just a few times. The chain uses TRBV18 and TRBJ1-4; D is ambiguous. Germline assignment: CDR1 KGHSH and CDR2 LQKENI. The CDR3 loop spans 20 amino acids. Trimming left V 3 bases short and J 0 bases short, with 23 bases between. In nucleotides, the CDR3 is TGTGCCAGCTCACCTATCACCCCGGCCCACAGTTCCACAACTAATGAAAAACTGTTTTTT. Translated: CASSPITPAHSSTTNEKLFF.

The rearrangement links TRBV29-1 to TRBJ1-1; the D is unclear. The CDR3 contains 14 residues. Trimming removed 3 bases at V and 5 bases at J, with 16 bases between. The V gene's germline CDR1 is SQVTM and CDR2 ANQGSEA. CDR3 residues: CSVERPEAGTEAFF. The CDR3 DNA follows: TGCAGCGTTGAGAGACCCGAGGCGGGGACTGAAGCTTTCTTT.

This sequence joins TRBV7-9 and TRBJ2-5; no firm D call. Trimming took 1 base from V and 3 from J, leaving 9 bases between them. The CDR3 runs to 14 residues. Germline values: CDR1 SEHNR, CDR2 FQNEAQ (reference sequence). CDR3 nucleotide sequence: TGTGCCAGCAGCTTAGGTTCGGGTGAAGAGACCCAGTACTTC. Translated: CASSLGSGEETQYF.